What follows are 8 T cell receptor beta chains derived from one specimen sequenced in a study of blood T cell repertoires in COVID-19. TCRdb's table, derived via immunoSEQ multiplex PCR, lists solely in-frame clones and lacks some. The sample includes tens of thousands of clones, nearly 90% seen only once; the top ten take roughly 5.3%. Sequenced material: peripheral blood. The receptors were sampled from a man aged 55 to 70 with active COVID-19.

V usage is TRBV15 and J usage is TRBJ1-1; a possible D gene is TRBD1 (6 bases). The germline gives CDR1 LNHNV, CDR2 YYDKDF (reference sequence). With 5 bases removed from V and 1 base from J, the gap between germline ends came to 11 bases. The CDR3 has 14 residues. The CDR3 DNA is TGTGCCACCAGCGGCCGGGACACGAACACTGAAGCTTTCTTT. Translated: CATSGRDTNTEAFF.

In this sample, this clone turned up a few times. The rearrangement links TRBV28 to TRBJ1-5; TRBD1 aligns across 8 bases. Looked up from germline, CDR1 is MDHEN and CDR2 is SYDVKM. CDR3 length: 15 residues. V shed 5 bases and J 2 bases; nucleotides not matched to a gene: 5. The CDR3 loop is CASSTVGQGNQPQHF. CDR3 bases: TGTGCCAGCAGTACCGTGGGACAGGGCAATCAGCCCCAGCATTTT.

The chain recombines TRBV15 with TRBJ2-2; D possibly corresponds to TRBD2 (5 bases). V lost 0 bases and J lost 6, with 11 bases in between. The length of the CDR3 is 15 residues. The germline gives CDR1 LNHNV, CDR2 YYDKDF (reference sequence). CDR3 nucleotides: TGTGCCACCAGCAGAGATCGGCTAGCCGCCGGGGAGCTGTTTTTT. It encodes CATSRDRLAAGELFF.

The V gene is TRBV29-1, the J gene TRBJ2-2; D ambiguous. The CDR3 runs to 11 residues. Trimming removed 4 bases from V and 5 bases from J, with 5 bases in between. Per the germline V gene, CDR1 is SQVTM and CDR2 is ANQGSEA. CDR3 sequence: CSVASTGELFF. CDR3 nucleotide sequence: TGCAGCGTTGCTTCGACCGGGGAGCTGTTTTTT.

This chain links TRBV9 with TRBJ1-4, with 7 bases lining up with TRBD1. Germline CDR1 SGDLS, CDR2 YYNGEE. The CDR3 loop spans 15 amino acids. V shed 4 bases and J 0 bases; nucleotides not matched to a gene: 3. CDR3 sequence reads: CASSPGGATNEKLFF. The DNA for the CDR3 is TGTGCCAGCAGCCCAGGGGGAGCAACTAATGAAAAACTGTTTTTT. Variable domain in full (rest from reference TRBV9 and TRBJ1-4): DSGVTQTPKHLITATGQRVTLRCSPRSGDLSVYWYQQSLDQGLQFLIQYYNGEERAKGNILERFSAQQFPDLHSELNLSSLELGDSALYFCASSPGGATNEKLFFGSGTQLSVL.

The chain employs TRBV5-6 and TRBJ1-3; D call uncertain. V lost 0 bases, J lost 3 bases, and 10 bases lay in between. This CDR3 spans 15 amino acids. Per the germline V gene, CDR1 is SGHDT and CDR2 is YYEEEE. CDR3 sequence (DNA): TGTGCCAGCAGCTTGGGAAGGAGGGTTGGAAACACCATATATTTT. It encodes CASSLGRRVGNTIYF.

The chain recombines TRBV2 with TRBJ1-4; D may be TRBD1 (6 bases). V was trimmed by 2 bases and J by 1 base, leaving 11 bases between them. This CDR3 region has 16 residues. Germline loops: CDR1 SNHLY, CDR2 FYNNEI. The CDR3 spells CASSETARGTNEKLFF. The CDR3 nucleotides read TGTGCCAGCAGTGAAACTGCCAGGGGAACTAATGAAAAACTGTTTTTT.

This chain links TRBV5-1 with TRBJ1-1, with TRBD1 as a possible D gene (6 bases). The CDR3 length is 15 residues. V gave up 0 bases and J gave up 1 base, with 10 bases separating them. CDR1 is SGHRS, CDR2 YFSETQ, per germline. CDR3 DNA: TGCGCCAGCAGCTTGGGGGGGCCGGGGAACACTGAAGCTTTCTTT. It specifies CASSLGGPGNTEAFF.